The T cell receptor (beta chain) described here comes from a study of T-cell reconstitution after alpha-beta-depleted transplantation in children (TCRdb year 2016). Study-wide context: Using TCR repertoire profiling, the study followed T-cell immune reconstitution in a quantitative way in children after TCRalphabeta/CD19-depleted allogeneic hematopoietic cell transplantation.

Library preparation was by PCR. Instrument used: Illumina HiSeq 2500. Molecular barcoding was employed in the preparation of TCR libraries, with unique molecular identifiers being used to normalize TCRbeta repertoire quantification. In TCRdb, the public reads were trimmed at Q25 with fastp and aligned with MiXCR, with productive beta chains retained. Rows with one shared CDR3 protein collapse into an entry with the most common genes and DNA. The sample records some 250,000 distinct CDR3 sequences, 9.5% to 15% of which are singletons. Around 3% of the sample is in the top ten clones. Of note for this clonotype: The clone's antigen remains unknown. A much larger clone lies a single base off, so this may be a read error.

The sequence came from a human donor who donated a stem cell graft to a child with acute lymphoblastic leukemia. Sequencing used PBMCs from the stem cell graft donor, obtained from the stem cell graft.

At the DNA level, the sequence is TGCGCCAGCAGCTCGTCTCCGGGGGTAAGGGAGCAGTACTTC. Protein translation: CASSSSPGVREQYF. The chain was built from TRBV5-1 and TRBJ2-7, and the D gene may be TRBD2, 6 bases matching. According to the germline V gene, CDR1 reads SGHRS and CDR2 reads YFSETQ. The CDR3 starts with the cysteine, ends with the phenylalanine, and has 14 residues. The sequence is cut down to CDR3 DNA, 42 bases in frame from base 1. V and J lose 3 bases and 7 bases, and a span of 17 bases separates them.